A selection of T cell receptor beta chains follows, all from one sample in a study of Ad26.COV2.S vaccination and SARS-CoV-2 variants. Sequencing used immunoSEQ multiplex PCR; TCRdb keeps in-frame clones, though not all of them. The sample records about 280,000 clones, around 87% being singletons. Source: peripheral blood, taken in a trial of Ad26.COV2.S vaccine versus placebo. The receptor source for this set is a person aged 18-60 years who received the Ad26.COV2.S COVID-19 vaccine or a placebo. The CDR3 runs from the conserved cysteine through the conserved F or W. A D gene is named only where the DNA matches it firmly. Rows give clone size only sometimes, using once, few, many, or a class for an expanded clone.

j_call clone_size d_call v_call cdr3_nt cdr3_aa
TRBJ1-2 . TRBD1 TRBV6-5 TGTGCCAGCAGCTACAACAGGGGCCCGGGAGGCTACACCTTC CASSYNRGPGGYTF
TRBJ2-1 . TRBD1 TRBV28 TGTGCCAGCAGTTGGGACAGGACCTACAATGAGCAGTTCTTC CASSWDRTYNEQFF
TRBJ2-7 . . TRBV18 TGTGCCAGCTCACGGGTCCGCACCTACGAGCAGTACTTC CASSRVRTYEQYF
TRBJ2-5 few TRBD2 TRBV2 TGTGCCAGCAGTGCGTTCGGGCTAGCGGGGGAGGTGGAGACCCAGTACTTC CASSAFGLAGEVETQYF
TRBJ2-1 . TRBD2 TRBV29-1 TGCAGCGTTGGACTAGCGCCGAGCTCCTACAATGAGCAGTTCTTC CSVGLAPSSYNEQFF
TRBJ2-1 few . TRBV5-4 TGTGCCAGCAGCCAGACGAGCTTTCGTCAGGACTACAATGAGCAGTTCTTC CASSQTSFRQDYNEQFF
TRBJ1-1 . TRBD1 TRBV5-1 TGCGCCAGCACCGGGGACAGCAACACTGAAGCTTTCTTT CASTGDSNTEAFF
TRBJ1-1 . . TRBV6-5 TGTGCCAGCAGGGCAACGACGGAGAACACTGAAGCTTTCTTT CASRATTENTEAFF
TRBJ1-1 . . TRBV5-6 TGTGCCAGCAGCCCGATGAACGGTGGTGAAGCTTTCTTT CASSPMNGGEAFF
TRBJ2-3 . . TRBV4-1 TGCGCCAGCAGCCCGGGGGCGGGAGATACGCAGTATTTT CASSPGAGDTQYF
TRBJ1-3 few TRBD1 TRBV4-2 TGTGCCAGCAGCCAAGAGATAGGGGGCCAGGCAGGAAACACCATATATTTT CASSQEIGGQAGNTIYF
TRBJ2-3 . . TRBV9 TGTGCCAGCAGCGTAGAGGCACGAACAGATACGCAGTATTTT CASSVEARTDTQYF
TRBJ2-7 . TRBD1 TRBV4-1 TGCGCCAGCAGCCAAGCCACAGGGGGTTGGTACGAGCAGTACTTC CASSQATGGWYEQYF
TRBJ1-5 . . TRBV7-9 TGTGCCAGCAGCTTAGTGGGAGGGAATCAGCCCCAGCATTTT CASSLVGGNQPQHF
TRBJ2-5 . . TRBV7-7 TGTGCCAGCAGCCCGTTAGTAGGATCTAGCCAAATTTCATTAGAGACCCAGTACTTC CASSPLVGSSQISLETQYF
TRBJ1-5 few . TRBV19 TGTGCCAGTAGTATAGATCTGACGAGGAGGCGGGACAATCAGCCCCAGCATTTT CASSIDLTRRRDNQPQHF
TRBJ2-7 . . TRBV9 TGTGCCAGCAGCGTAGGCCGCTCGGACCGCTACGAGCAGTACTTC CASSVGRSDRYEQYF
TRBJ1-1 . . TRBV3-1/TRBV3-2 TGTGCCAGCAGCCCACACAGGGAAGTGGCTGAAGCTTTCTTT CASSPHREVAEAFF
TRBJ2-3 . . TRBV3-1/TRBV3-2 TGTGCCAGCAGCCAAGTTTCGGGGGATACGCAGTATTTT CASSQVSGDTQYF
TRBJ2-3 . TRBD2 TRBV30 TGTGCCTGGAGTGTACTAGGGCCTAGCGGGGGGGCAGCAGATACGCAGTATTTT CAWSVLGPSGGAADTQYF
TRBJ2-3 . . TRBV20-1 TGCAGTGCCCTAGCGATAAATACGCAGTATTTT CSALAINTQYF
TRBJ2-7 . TRBD2 TRBV10-3 TGTGCCATCAGGGGGACTAGCGGGAGGACCCACGAGCAGTACTTC CAIRGTSGRTHEQYF
TRBJ2-1 . . TRBV5-1 TGCGCCAGCGCCGCCGAGGACTCCATCCCCGATGAGCAGTTCTTC CASAAEDSIPDEQFF
TRBJ2-7 . . TRBV7-6 TGTGCCAGCAGCTTAGCATCAGGGACTCTACTCGGCGAGCAGTACTTC CASSLASGTLLGEQYF
TRBJ2-7 . TRBD2 TRBV5-4 TGTGCCAGCAGCTTGGACATAGCGGGCTCCTACGAGCAGTACTTC CASSLDIAGSYEQYF
TRBJ1-5 . . TRBV19 TGTGCCAGTACGCGGATGGGGGGCAATCAGCCCCAGCATTTT CASTRMGGNQPQHF
TRBJ1-3 . TRBD1 TRBV7-9 TGTGCCAGTAGCCCGACAGGGAGCTCTGGAAACACCATATATTTT CASSPTGSSGNTIYF
TRBJ2-2 . TRBD2 TRBV11-3 TGTGCCAGCAGCTCATCGACTAGCGGGAGGGCCGGCACCGGGGAGCTGTTTTTT CASSSSTSGRAGTGELFF